This T cell receptor (beta chain) was captured in a study of technical replicates of blood from several donors (TCRdb year 2017). About this clone: Its antigen target is currently unknown. No base qualities exist here, and no much larger clone lies one base off it.

Library construction relied on the immunoSEQ multiplex PCR assay. TCRdb limited this immuneACCESS table to in-frame rearrangements with V and J called. A share of clones is missing; checked studies link under half to unresolved V genes, and the rest is unexplained. This sample comprises approximately 82,000 clones, approximately 90% of them detected only once. The top ten clones comprise 0.27% of the sample. V gives up 2 bases and J gives up 9 bases, and the segment between their germline ends measures 14 bases. For CDR1 and CDR2, the germline V gene (reference sequence) lists SGHAT and FQDESV. Counted from cysteine to phenylalanine, this CDR3 has 15 amino acids. Just the 45-base CDR3 DNA is kept, in frame starting at base 1.

Recombination joined TRBV11-1 with TRBJ1-6; TRBD1 is a weak D gene call, 6 bases matching. This TCR derives from a human donor in good health. The sample taken for sequencing was T cells isolated from PBMCs. At the DNA level, the sequence is TGTGCCAGCAGCTTATTCCTGGACAGCTTTTCACCCCTCCACTTT. It encodes CASSLFLDSFSPLHF.